Each of the 31 T cell receptor beta chains below was sequenced from the same sample in a study of T cell changes during pregnancy in multiple sclerosis. Here immunoSEQ multiplex PCR was the method, and the copy in TCRdb shows in-frame clones only, minus some. The repertoire holds about 57,000 clones, with 92% as singletons. Sequenced here: CD4+ T cells from peripheral blood mononuclear cells, sampled in the second trimester of pregnancy. The receptors stem from a female donor with multiple sclerosis, enrolled in a pregnancy study.

V is TRBV7-9 and J is TRBJ1-3, with D possibly matching TRBD1 (5 bases). V was clipped by 5 bases and J by 2 bases, with 10 bases between them. In germline, CDR1 is SEHNR, CDR2 FQNEAQ (reference sequence). The CDR3 spans 14 residues. The CDR3 region is CASSPQAAGNTIYF. The CDR3 bases are TGTGCCAGCAGCCCACAGGCAGCTGGAAACACCATATATTTT.

The chain has TRBV28 and TRBJ2-1, with D perhaps TRBD2 (7 bases). Trimming pared 1 base from V and 7 bases from J, leaving 14 bases between. Germline assignment: CDR1 MDHEN and CDR2 SYDVKM. The CDR3 contains 15 residues. Written as DNA, the CDR3 is TGTGCCAGCAGTTTATCAAGGGGGGGCGGGAATGAGCAGTTCTTC. Translation: CASSLSRGGGNEQFF.

This clone has a single count. This sequence joins TRBV5-4 and TRBJ1-1; tentative D call: TRBD1 (6 bases). Trimming pared 0 bases from V and 3 bases from J, leaving 15 bases between. CDR3 length equals 16 residues. The V gene's germline CDR1 is SGHNT and CDR2 YYREEE (reference sequence). CDR3 coding DNA: TGTGCCAGCAGCTTGGCTAGTAGGGGGGGACACACTGAAGCTTTCTTT. Translating it yields CASSLASRGGHTEAFF.

The chain carries TRBV9 and TRBJ2-7; TRBD1 matches at 12 bases. The CDR3 length is 17 residues. Germline loops: CDR1 SGDLS, CDR2 YYNGEE. V was clipped by 3 bases and J by 5 bases; unmatched bases: 12. CDR3 in DNA: TGTGCCAGCAGCGCGGCCCCCAGGGGGACAGGGGGCAACGAGCAGTACTTC. The encoded protein is CASSAAPRGTGGNEQYF.

The chain joins TRBV10-3 to TRBJ2-3; 14 bases are shared with TRBD2. V dropped 10 bases and J dropped 2; count of bases not matched to a gene: 14. This CDR3 is 18 amino acids long. Germline V gives CDR1 ENHRY, CDR2 SYGVKD. DNA of the CDR3: TGTGCCACTAAGGGACTAGCGGGAGATAGTTTAAACACAGATACGCAGTATTTT. Protein product: CATKGLAGDSLNTDTQYF.

The genes are TRBV18 and TRBJ1-4; D is possibly TRBD1 (5 bases). CDR3 length equals 15 residues. V was pared by 2 bases and J by 0 bases, with 7 bases between. Per the germline V gene, CDR1 is KGHSH and CDR2 is LQKENI. The CDR3 DNA reads as TGTGCCAGCTCACCAGGGGGGGCAACTAATGAAAAACTGTTTTTT. Its protein product is CASSPGGATNEKLFF. The full variable domain, rest sourced from reference TRBV18 and TRBJ1-4, is NAGVMQNPRHLVRRRGQEARLRCSPMKGHSHVYWYRQLPEEGLKFMVYLQKENIIDESGMPKERFSAEFPKEGPSILRIQQVVRGDSAAYFCASSPGGATNEKLFFGSGTQLSVL.

J is TRBJ1-1 and V is TRBV18; 7 positions agree with TRBD1. This CDR3 region has 16 residues. The V gene end was trimmed by 1 base and the J gene end by 0 bases; junction bases not matched to a gene: 5. Germline V gene data show CDR1 as KGHSH and CDR2 as LQKENI. This chain's CDR3 is CASSPRDSWLNTEAFF. CDR3 nucleotides: TGTGCCAGCTCACCACGGGACAGCTGGCTGAACACTGAAGCTTTCTTT.

The V and J genes are TRBV5-8 and TRBJ1-4; D remains unclear. CDR1 and CDR2 (germline): SGHTS, YDEGEE. V was trimmed by 2 bases and J by 5 bases, leaving 13 bases between them. This CDR3 has 15 amino acids. This CDR3 is CASSFSHLLNEKLFF. The CDR3 DNA is TGTGCCAGCAGCTTTAGTCATTTATTAAATGAAAAACTGTTTTTT. The full variable domain, its missing parts supplied by reference TRBV5-8 and TRBJ1-4, is EAGVTQSPTHLIKTRGQQATLRCSPISGHTSVYWYQQALGLGLQFLLWYDEGEERNRGNFPPRFSGRQFPNYSSELNVNALELEDSALYLCASSFSHLLNEKLFFGSGTQLSVL.

This clone has more than one count but fewer than ten. The J gene is TRBJ2-3, the V gene TRBV27; 9 nucleotides align to TRBD2. Germline-derived CDR1 and CDR2 are MNHEY and SMNVEV (reference sequence). The CDR3 covers 17 residues. The CDR3 is CASRAGRLAGTTDTQYF. In nucleotides, the CDR3 is TGTGCGTCTCGGGCAGGGCGCCTAGCGGGGACCACAGATACGCAGTATTTT.

The chain uses TRBV27 and TRBJ1-2; the D gene is possibly TRBD1 (6 bases). Trimming cost V 4 bases and J 8 bases, with 20 bases left between them. The CDR3 totals 15 residues. Germline CDR1 reads MNHEY; CDR2 reads SMNVEV (reference sequence). The CDR3 here is CASSWSGRGNSGYTF. The CDR3 DNA is TGTGCCAGCAGTTGGTCGGGCAGGGGAAATTCCGGCTACACCTTC.

This clone was seen just once. The gene calls are TRBV5-4 and TRBJ2-3, with TRBD2 identical over 8 bases. This CDR3 comprises 16 residues. With 1 base clipped from V and 4 bases from J, the junction kept 8 bases outside the gene matches. Germline-derived CDR1 and CDR2 are SGHNT and YYREEE (reference sequence). The CDR3 sequence is CASSLSSGVRADTQYF. CDR3 nucleotides: TGTGCCAGCAGCTTGAGTAGCGGGGTTAGGGCAGATACGCAGTATTTT.

The chain couples TRBV28 to TRBJ1-2; 9 bases are a match to TRBD1. The CDR3 covers 14 residues. Germline CDR1 is MDHEN and CDR2 is SYDVKM. Germline trimming cut 10 bases from V and 7 bases from J; bases unmatched to any gene: 13. The CDR3 bases are TGTGCCATCTTCCCCGGGGACAGGGTAGGTGGCTACACCTTC. It codes for CAIFPGDRVGGYTF.

This chain links TRBV5-1 with TRBJ1-2; 7 bases are a match to TRBD1. Germline V CDR1 and CDR2: SGHRS, YFSETQ. V shed 1 base and J 7 bases; nucleotides not matched to a gene: 13. CDR3 length: 16 amino acids. The CDR3 protein is CASSLQSRDSARGYTF. In DNA, the CDR3 is TGCGCCAGCAGCTTGCAAAGTCGGGACAGCGCCCGTGGCTACACCTTC.

The J gene is TRBJ1-5, the V gene TRBV7-2, with unresolved D. CDR3 length: 12 amino acids. The germline V and J ends were trimmed by 1 base and 6 bases, with 4 bases remaining between them. From germline, CDR1 is SGHTA and CDR2 FQGNSA. The CDR3 here is CASSLDGQPQHF. In DNA form, the CDR3 reads TGTGCCAGCAGCTTAGACGGTCAGCCCCAGCATTTT.

The genes are TRBV11-2 and TRBJ2-1; 7 positions match TRBD2. The J segment lost 6 bases and the V segment lost 5 bases, leaving 7 bases of the junction unmatched. The CDR3 sequence is 14 residues long. The V gene's germline CDR1 is SGHAT and CDR2 FQNNGV. The CDR3 loop reads CASSPGGVSNEQFF. The CDR3, as DNA: TGTGCCAGCAGCCCTGGGGGGGTGAGCAATGAGCAGTTCTTC.

This chain joins TRBV6-6 and TRBJ1-1; 7 bases fit TRBD1. Trimming cost V 4 bases and J 2 bases; bases outside gene matches: 7. The CDR3 is 15 residues long. The V gene's germline CDR1 is MNHNY and CDR2 SVGAGI (reference sequence). The CDR3 DNA follows: TGTGCCAGCAGTTCCAAGACAGGGCTAAACACTGAAGCTTTCTTT. Its protein product is CASSSKTGLNTEAFF.

The chain uses TRBV5-4 and TRBJ2-3, with 9 bases aligning to TRBD2. Germline V gives CDR1 SGHNT, CDR2 YYREEE (reference sequence). The CDR3 is 15 residues long. J lost 6 bases, V lost 2 bases, and 7 bases had no gene match. This chain's CDR3 is CASSLWASGDDTQYF. For the CDR3, the DNA is TGTGCCAGCAGCTTATGGGCTAGCGGGGACGATACGCAGTATTTT.

This rearrangement joins TRBV19 to TRBJ1-5; D unclear. CDR3 size: 14 residues. V shed 6 bases and J shed 9 bases, with 18 bases lying between them. The germline gives CDR1 LNHDA, CDR2 SQIVND (reference sequence). The CDR3 DNA reads TGTGCCAGTAGCACAAGGGCCGGAGGGTGGCCCCAGCATTTT. The encoded protein is CASSTRAGGWPQHF.

The genes are TRBV5-1 and TRBJ1-3; D gene unclear. Deletions cut 0 bases from V and 2 bases from J, with 6 bases between. The CDR3 length is 14 residues. In germline, CDR1 is SGHRS, CDR2 YFSETQ. The CDR3 DNA reads as TGCGCCAGCAGCTTGGTTCCTGCTGGAAACACCATATATTTT. As protein: CASSLVPAGNTIYF.

The rearrangement uses TRBV5-1 and TRBJ2-7; 12 bases line up with TRBD2. J gave up 1 base and V 4 bases, and 9 bases lay outside the gene matches. CDR3 size: 17 residues. The germline CDR1 and CDR2 sequences are SGHRS and YFSETQ. CDR3 in DNA: TGCGCCAGCAGCCCCCTACCCCTAGCGGGGGGGTCCTACGAGCAGTACTTC. Its protein product is CASSPLPLAGGSYEQYF.

V usage is TRBV27 and J usage is TRBJ2-1; D is perhaps TRBD2 (5 bases). This CDR3 has 13 residues. V was pared by 6 bases and J by 12 bases, with 18 bases between. CDR1 is MNHEY and CDR2 is SMNVEV in the germline V gene (reference sequence). CDR3 sequence reads: CASSLEPGVGQFF. The CDR3 bases are TGTGCCAGCAGCCTCGAGCCCGGGGTTGGGCAGTTCTTC.

V is TRBV6-1 and J is TRBJ1-5, with TRBD1 identical over 7 bases. Trimming at V came to 1 base and at J to 3 bases, leaving 9 bases not matched to a gene. Germline assignment: CDR1 MNHNS and CDR2 SASEGT. This CDR3 spans 17 amino acids. The CDR3 DNA reads as TGTGCCAGCAGTGAAGTTACAGGGGTTTTTAACAATCAGCCCCAGCATTTT. Protein: CASSEVTGVFNNQPQHF.

CDR3 sequence: CAISESTFGSSPLHF. The CDR3 DNA follows: TGTGCCATCAGTGAGTCGACTTTTGGATCTTCACCCCTCCACTTT. The V call is TRBV10-3, the J call TRBJ1-6, with no clear D. This CDR3 contains 15 residues. V dropped 0 bases and J dropped 9 bases, with 12 bases sitting between them. The germline V gene encodes CDR1 ENHRY and CDR2 SYGVKD.

V gene TRBV5-6 combines with J gene TRBJ1-2, with 8 positions matching TRBD1. The CDR3 is 14 amino acids. The germline CDR1 and CDR2 sequences are SGHDT and YYEEEE. V lost 6 bases, J lost 4 bases, and 8 bases stayed unmatched. The CDR3 bases are TGTGCCAGCATCCTTGAACAGGGGGGCTATGGCTACACCTTC. This codes for CASILEQGGYGYTF. The variable domain in full, completed from reference TRBV5-6 and TRBJ1-2, reads DAGVTQSPTHLIKTRGQQVTLRCSPKSGHDTVSWYQQALGQGPQFIFQYYEEEERQRGNFPDRFSGHQFPNYSSELNVNALLLGDSALYLCASILEQGGYGYTFGSGTRLTVV.

This clone was picked up a small number of times. V is TRBV5-1 and J is TRBJ2-1, with 8 bases fitting TRBD2. The germline V gene encodes CDR1 SGHRS and CDR2 YFSETQ. CDR3 length: 14 residues. V shed 1 base and J 7 bases; nucleotides not matched to a gene: 4. The CDR3 DNA reads as TGCGCCAGCAGCTTGAGCGGGAGTCGGAATGAGCAGTTCTTC. Translated: CASSLSGSRNEQFF. The whole variable domain, remainder taken from reference TRBV5-1 and TRBJ2-1, is KAGVTQTPRYLIKTRGQQVTLSCSPISGHRSVSWYQQTPGQGLQFLFEYFSETQRNKGNFPGRFSGRQFSNSRSEMNVSTLELGDSALYLCASSLSGSRNEQFFGPGTRLTVL.

V is TRBV5-5 and J is TRBJ2-1; 7 bases are a match to TRBD1. The CDR3 consists of 15 residues. The ends lost 1 base at V and 7 bases at J; junction bases unmatched: 8. CDR1 is SGHKS, CDR2 YYEKEE, per germline (reference sequence). CDR3 bases: TGTGCCAGCAGCTTGTATGGGACAGATAAGAATGAGCAGTTCTTC. It yields the protein CASSLYGTDKNEQFF.

J is TRBJ2-2 and V is TRBV2, with D uncertain. The V end was cut by 8 bases, the J end by 1 base, with 5 bases between. Germline loops: CDR1 SNHLY, CDR2 FYNNEI. The CDR3 is 12 residues long. CDR3 sequence reads: CASSQNTGELFF. The CDR3 DNA reads TGTGCCAGCTCCCAGAACACCGGGGAGCTGTTTTTT.

This chain joins TRBV5-4 and TRBJ2-3, with D uncertain. Looked up from germline, CDR1 is SGHNT and CDR2 is YYREEE (reference sequence). The length of the CDR3 is 14 residues. V lost 3 bases and J lost 2, with 10 bases in between. The CDR3 bases are TGTGCCAGCAGCTCCGAACTTTACACAGATACGCAGTATTTT. It translates to CASSSELYTDTQYF. The full variable domain, rest sourced from reference TRBV5-4 and TRBJ2-3, is ETGVTQSPTHLIKTRGQQVTLRCSSQSGHNTVSWYQQALGQGPQFIFQYYREEENGRGNFPPRFSGLQFPNYSSELNVNALELDDSALYLCASSSELYTDTQYFGPGTRLTVL.

J is TRBJ1-2 and V is TRBV28, with D possibly TRBD1 on 6 matching bases. The CDR3 spans 14 residues. Germline V gene lookup returns CDR1 MDHEN and CDR2 SYDVKM. Deletions cut 3 bases from V and 8 bases from J, with 16 bases between. DNA of the CDR3: TGTGCCAGCAGTTTTGTCGGGGGGGGCCGCGGCTACACCTTC. This codes for CASSFVGGGRGYTF.

This chain connects TRBV19 to TRBJ1-4; the D is unclear. Germline-derived CDR1 and CDR2 are LNHDA and SQIVND (reference sequence). V lost 3 bases to trimming and J lost 0 bases, with 8 bases between them. This CDR3 spans 15 amino acids. CDR3: CASSIYSSTNEKLFF. Written as DNA, the CDR3 is TGTGCCAGTAGTATCTATTCGTCAACTAATGAAAAACTGTTTTTT.

This chain joins TRBV10-3 and TRBJ2-5, with TRBD1 matching 11 bases. CDR3 length equals 15 residues. Losses at the gene ends were 4 bases for V and 4 bases for J; bases not matched to a gene: 5. Germline assignment: CDR1 ENHRY and CDR2 SYGVKD. DNA of the CDR3: TGTGCCATCAGTGTGAAGGGACAGGGGGGAGAGACCCAGTACTTC. Amino acids: CAISVKGQGGETQYF.